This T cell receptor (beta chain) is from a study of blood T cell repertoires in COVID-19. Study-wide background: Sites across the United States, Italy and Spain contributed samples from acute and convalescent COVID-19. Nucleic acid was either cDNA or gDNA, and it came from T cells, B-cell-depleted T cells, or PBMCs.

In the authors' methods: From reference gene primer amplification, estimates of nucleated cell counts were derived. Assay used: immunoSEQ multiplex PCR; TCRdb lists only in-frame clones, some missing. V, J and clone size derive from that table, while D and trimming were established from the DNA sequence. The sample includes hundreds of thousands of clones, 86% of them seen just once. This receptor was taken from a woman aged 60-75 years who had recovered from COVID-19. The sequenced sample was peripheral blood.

The CDR3 loop reads CANSGGSSDTQYF. DNA for the CDR3: TGCGCCAACAGCGGGGGGTCTTCAGATACGCAGTATTTT. The rearrangement joins TRBV10-2 to TRBJ2-3; 9 nucleotides align to TRBD2. V dropped 10 bases and J dropped 4; count of bases not matched to a gene: 6. The CDR3 spans 13 residues. CDR1 and CDR2 (germline): WSHSY, SAAADI.